A single sample gave rise to the 19 T cell receptor beta chains below, sequenced in a study of blood T cell repertoires in COVID-19. Profiling relied on immunoSEQ multiplex PCR, and the TCRdb table lists in-frame clones only, not all of them. The data hold around 300,000 clones, with approximately 89% observed a single time. The sample was peripheral blood. The receptors originated from a woman in her twenties or thirties with COVID-19, enrolled during active disease.

V gene TRBV7-9 combines with J gene TRBJ1-2; D is ambiguous. CDR1 is SEHNR and CDR2 is FQNEAQ in the germline V gene (reference sequence). Between the trimmed V and J ends, which lost 1 base and 7 bases, there was a span of 10 bases. There are 13 residues in the CDR3. CDR3 protein: CASSLDQPGGYTF. The DNA for the CDR3 is TGTGCCAGCAGCTTAGATCAACCGGGTGGCTACACCTTC.

The chain has TRBV30 and TRBJ1-2; 11 nucleotides agree with TRBD1. Germline V CDR1 and CDR2: GTSNPN, SVGIG (reference sequence). The CDR3 runs to 14 residues. With 2 bases clipped from V and 8 bases from J, the junction kept 7 bases outside the gene matches. DNA of the CDR3: TGTGCCTGGAGTACGGACAGGGGGCCGGGCGGCTACACCTTC. It encodes CAWSTDRGPGGYTF. The full variable domain, completed using reference TRBV30 and TRBJ1-2, is SQTIHQWPATLVQPVGSPLSLECTVEGTSNPNLYWYRQAAGRGLQLLFYSVGIGQISSEVPQNLSASRPQDRQFILSSKKLLLSDSGFYLCAWSTDRGPGGYTFGSGTRLTVV.

The chain has TRBV13 and TRBJ2-1; D gene ambiguous. This CDR3 spans 12 amino acids. The germline CDR1 and CDR2 sequences are PRHDT and FYEKMQ (reference sequence). Trimming pared 0 bases from V and 9 bases from J, leaving 6 bases between. The CDR3 coding sequence is TGTGCCAGCAGCTTAGGGGCTGGTGAGCAGTTCTTC. Residues: CASSLGAGEQFF.

The CDR3 nucleotides are TGTGCCAGCAGCTCGACCGTAACGGGGGACAGTACCGGGGAGCTGTTTTTT. Translating it yields CASSSTVTGDSTGELFF. The V gene is TRBV7-9, the J gene TRBJ2-2; a possible D gene is TRBD1 (7 bases). This CDR3 is 17 amino acids long. CDR1 SEHNR and CDR2 FQNEAQ come from the germline V gene (reference sequence). V dropped 4 bases and J dropped 5 bases, with 20 bases sitting between them.

This chain connects TRBV5-1 to TRBJ2-7, with TRBD1 matching 7 bases. Per the germline V gene, CDR1 is SGHRS and CDR2 is YFSETQ. The CDR3 has 13 amino acids. J gave up 6 bases and V 0 bases, and 3 bases lay outside the gene matches. The CDR3 loop reads CASSLETGFEQYV. The CDR3 DNA follows: TGCGCCAGCAGCTTGGAGACAGGGTTCGAGCAGTACGTC.

Comments on this clone: This sample includes further DNA sequences coding for the same CDR3. The V gene is TRBV5-1, the J gene TRBJ2-1, with 12 bases aligning to TRBD2. Germline V gene sequence: CDR1 SGHRS, CDR2 YFSETQ. V lost 3 bases, J lost 7 bases, and 5 bases stayed unmatched. This CDR3 region has 15 residues. The CDR3 loop is CASSSTSGGGNEQFF. For the CDR3, the DNA is TGCGCCAGCAGCTCGACTAGCGGGGGTGGGAATGAGCAGTTCTTC.

The gene calls are TRBV18 and TRBJ1-1, with D possibly TRBD1 on 5 matching bases. The CDR3 loop spans 14 amino acids. V was clipped by 3 bases and J by 1 base, with 9 bases between them. CDR1 KGHSH and CDR2 LQKENI come from the germline V gene. The CDR3, as DNA: TGTGCCAGCTCACCGTGGCAGGGGAACACTGAAGCTTTCTTT. This codes for CASSPWQGNTEAFF.

This clone was recorded a few times. The V gene is TRBV5-1, the J gene TRBJ1-2; 9 bases fit TRBD1. From germline, CDR1 is SGHRS and CDR2 YFSETQ. The J segment lost 6 bases and the V segment lost 3 bases, leaving 6 bases of the junction unmatched. The CDR3 is 14 residues long. CDR3 sequence (DNA): TGCGCCAGCAGCTGGGGAACAGGGGGCGATGGCTACACCTTC. Its translation is CASSWGTGGDGYTF.

This rearrangement joins TRBV18 to TRBJ1-1, with no clear D. In germline, CDR1 is KGHSH, CDR2 LQKENI. This CDR3 region has 18 residues. Trimming left V 6 bases short and J 6 bases short, with 29 bases between. DNA of the CDR3: TGTGCCAGCTCGCCGGCCGACTCGGCGCTTATACTAGCGCCTGAAGCTTTCTTT. Its protein is CASSPADSALILAPEAFF.

The V and J genes are TRBV7-8 and TRBJ1-6; 8 nucleotides agree with TRBD1. This CDR3 comprises 15 residues. From germline, CDR1 is SGHVS and CDR2 FQNEAQ. The V and J ends lost 5 bases and 10 bases, in that order; junction bases with no gene match: 10. CDR3 sequence: CASSDRQGRGSPLHF. CDR3 DNA: TGTGCCAGCAGCGACCGACAGGGGCGAGGATCACCCCTCCACTTT.

This clone was found once. This sequence joins TRBV3-1 (or the pseudogene TRBV3-2) and TRBJ2-2; 7 bases agree with TRBD1. Germline V gene lookup returns CDR1 LGHDT and CDR2 YNNKEL (reference sequence). V shed 2 bases, J shed 5 bases, and the junction held 14 bases outside the gene matches. CDR3 length equals 18 residues. Here the CDR3 reads CASSQLMSAGGSTGELFF. The CDR3 DNA reads TGTGCCAGCAGCCAATTGATGTCAGCAGGGGGTAGTACCGGGGAGCTGTTTTTT.

The genes are TRBV18 and TRBJ1-5; D not resolved. Germline values: CDR1 KGHSH, CDR2 LQKENI. Trimming left V 2 bases short and J 5 bases short, with 7 bases between. This CDR3 is built from 13 residues. CDR3 protein: CASSPDTDQPQHF. DNA for the CDR3: TGTGCCAGCTCACCAGATACAGATCAGCCCCAGCATTTT. The full variable domain, in which reference TRBV18 and TRBJ1-5 provide the parts outside the CDR3, is NAGVMQNPRHLVRRRGQEARLRCSPMKGHSHVYWYRQLPEEGLKFMVYLQKENIIDESGMPKERFSAEFPKEGPSILRIQQVVRGDSAAYFCASSPDTDQPQHFGDGTRLSIL.

This sequence joins TRBV2 and TRBJ2-3; D call uncertain. Germline V lookup: CDR1 SNHLY, CDR2 FYNNEI. V lost 4 bases and J 3 bases, leaving 17 bases between the germline ends. The CDR3 runs 16 residues. CDR3 sequence reads: CASSVRAPETTDTQYF. The CDR3, as DNA: TGTGCCAGCAGTGTTAGAGCGCCAGAAACAACAGATACGCAGTATTTT.

V usage is TRBV6-5 and J usage is TRBJ2-1; D ambiguous. The V end lost 6 bases, the J end lost 1 base, and 13 bases lay between the germline ends. Germline CDR1 MNHEY, CDR2 SVGAGI. The CDR3 spans 15 residues. The CDR3 reads CASSLSTPSYNEQFF. For the CDR3, the DNA is TGTGCCAGCAGCCTTAGTACCCCATCCTACAATGAGCAGTTCTTC.

This clone turned up a few times. At one end the junction does not follow the germline gene, possibly because of a read error. This chain joins TRBV20-1 and TRBJ1-1, with D perhaps TRBD1 (5 bases). This CDR3 has 11 residues. Germline CDR1 reads DFQATT; CDR2 reads SNEGSKA (reference sequence). CDR3 sequence (DNA): TGCAGTGCTAGGTACAGGTTTGAAGCTCTCTTT. Encoded protein: CSARYRFEALF.

CDR3 sequence (DNA): TGTGCCAGCAGCTTAGGGCTCTACGAGCAGTACTTC. Encoded protein: CASSLGLYEQYF. The chain employs TRBV11-1 and TRBJ2-7; D gene unclear. The CDR3 has 12 residues. Looked up from germline, CDR1 is SGHAT and CDR2 is FQDESV (reference sequence). The ends were cut back, 1 base at V and 3 bases at J, with 4 bases in the middle.

CDR3 residues: CASSPAVGQANEKLFF. The DNA of the CDR3 is TGTGCCAGCTCACCGGCAGTCGGACAGGCTAATGAAAAACTGTTTTTT. The chain joins TRBV18 to TRBJ1-4; 7 nucleotides align to TRBD1. The germline gives CDR1 KGHSH, CDR2 LQKENI. V shed 3 bases and J 3 bases; nucleotides not matched to a gene: 7. The CDR3 totals 16 residues.

This clone was seen just once. The CDR3 region is CASSPPGGREDTDTQYF. The DNA of the CDR3 is TGTGCCAGCAGCCCCCCGGGGGGGCGGGAGGACACAGATACGCAGTATTTT. The chain is built from TRBV11-3 and TRBJ2-3, with 8 bases fitting TRBD2. The germline CDR1 and CDR2 sequences are SGHNT and YENEEA. The V and J ends lost 5 bases and 2 bases, in that order; junction bases with no gene match: 12. This CDR3 has 17 residues.

This chain joins TRBV7-6 and TRBJ2-1, with unresolved D. V was trimmed by 5 bases and J by 0 bases, leaving 11 bases between them. Germline V gene lookup returns CDR1 SGHVS and CDR2 FNYEAQ. The CDR3 length is 15 residues. CDR3 sequence (DNA): TGTGCCAGCAGCGTCTACAGCAGCTCCTACAATGAGCAGTTCTTC. Translation: CASSVYSSSYNEQFF.